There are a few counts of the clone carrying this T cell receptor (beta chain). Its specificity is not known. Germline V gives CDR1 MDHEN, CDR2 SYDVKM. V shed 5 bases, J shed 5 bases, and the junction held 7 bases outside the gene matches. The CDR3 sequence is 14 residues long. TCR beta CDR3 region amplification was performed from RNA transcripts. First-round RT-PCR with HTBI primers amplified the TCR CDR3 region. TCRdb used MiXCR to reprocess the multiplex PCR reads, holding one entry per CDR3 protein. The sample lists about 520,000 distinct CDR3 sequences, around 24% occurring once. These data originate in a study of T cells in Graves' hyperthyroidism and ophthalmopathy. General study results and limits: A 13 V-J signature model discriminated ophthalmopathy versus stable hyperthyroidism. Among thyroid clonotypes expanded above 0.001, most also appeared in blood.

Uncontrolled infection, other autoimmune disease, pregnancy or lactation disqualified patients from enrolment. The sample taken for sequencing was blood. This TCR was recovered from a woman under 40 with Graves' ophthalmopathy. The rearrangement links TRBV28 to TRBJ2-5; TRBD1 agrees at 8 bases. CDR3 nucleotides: TGTGCCAGCAGTAACGGACAGGGCAGGGAGACCCAGTACTTC. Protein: CASSNGQGRETQYF.